One TCR beta chain is described in this entry. Its antigen is unidentified. The germline V gene has CDR1 SEHNR and CDR2 FQNEAQ (reference sequence). The CDR3 has 13 amino acids. J gave up 8 bases and V 6 bases, and 8 bases lay outside the gene matches. These data come from a study of cytomegalovirus exposure and HLA in healthy donors. Researchers ran the PCR with 60 Vbeta and 13 Jbeta primers. Sequencing used immunoSEQ multiplex PCR; TCRdb keeps in-frame clones, though not all of them. The sample lists 95,000 to 100,000 clones, approximately 71% occurring once. General study results and limits: In a later analysis, specific HLA alleles were associated with over 15,000 TCR beta sequences at a 0.05 false discovery rate. TCR beta chains associated with HLA were, in a later analysis, more clonally expanded than equally common others. In a later analysis, a genetic analysis reported fewer productive-TCR N-insertions in an Asian-associated ancestry cluster than the cohort average. In vitro, three CMV-associated chains proved specific for CMV antigens.

This TCR came from a female donor in good health and CMV-seronegative. The J gene is TRBJ1-2, the V gene TRBV7-9; 8 bases agree with TRBD1. Sequenced material: PBMCs. CDR3 loop: CASSTGQARGYTF. CDR3 in DNA: TGTGCCAGCAGTACGGGACAGGCCAGGGGCTACACCTTC.